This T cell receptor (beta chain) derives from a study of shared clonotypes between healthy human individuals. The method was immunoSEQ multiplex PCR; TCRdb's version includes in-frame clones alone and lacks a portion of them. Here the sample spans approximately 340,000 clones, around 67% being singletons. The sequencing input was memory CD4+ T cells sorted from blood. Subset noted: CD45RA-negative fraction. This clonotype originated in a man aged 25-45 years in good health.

The CDR3 DNA sequence: TGTGCCAGTAGTACCATGGGCGGGGACCAAGAGACCCAGTACTTC. This sequence encodes CASSTMGGDQETQYF. The V gene is TRBV19, the J gene TRBJ2-5; tentative D call: TRBD2 (6 bases). Trimming removed 4 bases at V and 0 bases at J, with 12 bases between. The CDR3 extends over 15 amino acids. CDR1 and CDR2 (germline): LNHDA, SQIVND (reference sequence).